This TCR beta chain was recovered during a study of blood T cells in healthy people across ages. Overall study findings and caveats: Observed TCR beta diversity showed a strong correlation with the percentage of naive T cells as measured by flow cytometry.

After removal of 7 bases from V and 5 bases from J, the junction contained 9 bases not matched to a gene. The germline V gene has CDR1 DFQATT and CDR2 SNEGSKA (reference sequence). This CDR3 has 13 residues. A second PCR of 7 to 11 cycles used a sample-barcoded 5' primer and a J-beta primer mix. The study obtained at least 2.5 million CDR3-containing paired-end reads from every sample. MiXCR, run by TCRdb on the 5' RACE reads, gives a single entry per CDR3 protein. The sample yields under 800,000 distinct CDR3 sequences, 20% to 25% seen once. With regard to this clonotype: What it recognizes is unknown.

The clonotype comes from a man in his sixties or seventies in good health. Sequenced: blood. This rearrangement joins TRBV20-1 to TRBJ2-3, with 7 positions matching TRBD2. The DNA for the CDR3 is TGCAGTGTGTTCGTACTAGCGAAAGATACGCAGTATTTT. It encodes CSVFVLAKDTQYF.